This T cell receptor (beta chain) was observed in a study of Graves' ophthalmopathy and Graves' hyperthyroidism (dated by TCRdb to 2016 to 2018). With regard to the full study: Hyperthyroidism was considered stable if no progression to ophthalmopathy occurred within 18 months of follow-up. The study used TCR beta repertoire signatures to distinguish Graves' ophthalmopathy from Graves' hyperthyroidism and to predict progression to ophthalmopathy. In total, approximately 140 blood samples were TCR-sequenced: under 45 ophthalmopathy, over 70 hyperthyroidism and roughly 17 hyperthyroidism-to-ophthalmopathy patients. To explore V-J signatures that separate ophthalmopathy from hyperthyroidism, a discovery set of fewer than 110 patients was enrolled, consisting of 40 to 45 with ophthalmopathy and about 60 with stable hyperthyroidism. For independent validation, a separate cohort was made up of 18 hyperthyroidism patients plus 17 patients who later progressed from hyperthyroidism to ophthalmopathy. T-cell repertoires of thyroid tissue and blood were compared in about six hyperthyroidism patients. Following sampling, methimazole starting at 30 mg daily was administered to hyperthyroidism patients, and high-dose intravenous methylprednisolone was administered to ophthalmopathy patients.

This clonotype was counted only a few times. No antigen is known for it. No base qualities exist here, and no much larger clone lies one base off it. Hyperthyroidism patients were newly diagnosed, were aged 18 to 65 years, and had a disease duration under 2 months. Patients with other autoimmune diseases, uncontrolled infections, pregnancy or lactation were excluded. Clinical symptoms, serum thyroxine, TRAb, thyroid ultrasound and orbital computed tomography formed the basis of the diagnosis. Total RNA was extracted using Trizol reagent, and RNA quality was checked on an Agilent 2100 Bioanalyzer. On the study overall, not on this receptor specifically: Among expanded thyroid clonotypes with frequency above 0.001, most also showed up in blood, which suggests that blood repertoires may reflect the thyroid immune response. Sample size was not statistically predetermined, and group allocation was not concealed from the investigators. In validation, the model predicted ophthalmopathy progression with over 60% sensitivity and roughly 78% specificity; approximately 12 predicted patients were CT-confirmed with GO in a median of approximately 6.2 months. Ophthalmopathy was separated from stable hyperthyroidism by the 13-signature model with around 88% sensitivity and about 83% specificity in cross-validation and with 80%/75% in the test set.

For repertoire sequencing, the TCR beta CDR3 regions were amplified from RNA transcripts. HTBI primers and the Qiagen OneStep RT-PCR kit were used in a first-round RT-PCR, which was followed by a second-round multiplex PCR, size selection and purification. Sequencing of the libraries was carried out on an Illumina HiSeq2000 in paired-end mode with 100 bp reads. The source study handled its data this way. Reads were processed with SOAPnuke, discarding reads with adapters, uncalled bases, mean Phred below 15, or no exact constant-primer or identifier match. COPE v1.2.5 was used to merge the high-quality paired reads. Each unique nucleotide sequence was defined as a clonotype, and clonotypes were aligned to IMGT TRB V, D and J references with MiTCR v1.1. The analysis was limited to V-J combinations with a frequency above 0.0001, which together covered 99.2% of the repertoires. For each V-J combination, a TCR clonal expansion and chaos score was defined as the ratio of F50 clonal expansion to chaos observed in the TCRdist matrix. Welch's t-statistics and random forest were used to reduce features to 13 V-J combinations, which were fed into a naive Bayes classifier. The similarity between thyroid and blood repertoires was quantified using the Morisita-Horn index. Using fastp at Q25 and MiXCR, TCRdb reprocessed the public reads and kept productive beta chains. For every CDR3 protein sequence, its rows merge into one entry that carries the most common genes and DNA. The V and J calls were determined by TCRdb, not by the authors. Here the sample has 500,000 to 700,000 distinct CDR3 sequences; under 45% occur a single time. The ten biggest clones cover around 4% of the sample.

At the junction V is shortened by 4 bases and J by 8 bases, with 11 bases in between. The CDR3 goes from the cysteine to the phenylalanine over 12 residues. The sequence is cut down to CDR3 DNA, 36 bases in frame from base 1. Taken from the germline V gene (reference sequence), the CDR1 and CDR2 loops are SEHNR and FQNEAQ. This TCR came from an adult man with Graves' hyperthyroidism. Input material: peripheral blood or thyroid tissue (not recorded which). The chain joins TRBV7-9 to TRBJ1-1; no D gene can be assigned with confidence. The CDR3 region has the sequence CASSWGSPEAFF. The DNA reads as follows: TGTGCCAGCAGCTGGGGATCCCCCGAAGCTTTCTTT. Reference TRBV7-9 and TRBJ1-1 proteins supply the regions before and after the CDR3; the full variable domain is: DTGVSQNPRHKITKRGQNVTFRCDPISEHNRLYWYRQTLGQGPEFLTYFQNEAQLEKSRLLSDRFSAERPKGSFSTLEIQRTEQGDSAMYLCASSWGSPEAFFGQGTRLTVV.